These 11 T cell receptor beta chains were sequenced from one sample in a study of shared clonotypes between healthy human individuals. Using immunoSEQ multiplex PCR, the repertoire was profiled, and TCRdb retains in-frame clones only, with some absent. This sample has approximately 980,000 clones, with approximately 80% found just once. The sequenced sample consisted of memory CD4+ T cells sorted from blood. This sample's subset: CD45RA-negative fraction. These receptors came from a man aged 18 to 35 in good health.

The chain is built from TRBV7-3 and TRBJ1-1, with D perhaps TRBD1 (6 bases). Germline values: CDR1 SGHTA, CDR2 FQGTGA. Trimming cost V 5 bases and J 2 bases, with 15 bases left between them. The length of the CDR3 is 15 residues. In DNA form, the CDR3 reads TGTGCCAGCAGCCCAGAAGGGGGTCTAAACACTGAAGCTTTCTTT. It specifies CASSPEGGLNTEAFF.

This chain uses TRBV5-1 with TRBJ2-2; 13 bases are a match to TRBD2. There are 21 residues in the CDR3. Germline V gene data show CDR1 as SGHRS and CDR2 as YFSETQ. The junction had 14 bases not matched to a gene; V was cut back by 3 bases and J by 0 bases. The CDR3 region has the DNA TGCGCCAGCAGCTCCGGATACCTACTAGCGGGAGGGCCCGCGAACACCGGGGAGCTGTTTTTT. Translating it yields CASSSGYLLAGGPANTGELFF.

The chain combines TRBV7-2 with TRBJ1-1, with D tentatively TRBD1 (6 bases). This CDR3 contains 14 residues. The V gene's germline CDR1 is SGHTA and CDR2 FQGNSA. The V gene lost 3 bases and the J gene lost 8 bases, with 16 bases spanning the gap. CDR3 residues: CASSFQGLTGEAFF. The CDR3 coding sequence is TGTGCCAGCAGCTTCCAGGGGCTTACCGGGGAAGCTTTCTTT.

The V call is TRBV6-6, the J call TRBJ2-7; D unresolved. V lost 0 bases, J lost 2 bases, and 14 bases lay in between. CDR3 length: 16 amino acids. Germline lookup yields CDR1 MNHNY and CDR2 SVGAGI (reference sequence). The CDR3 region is CASSYSAGRHPYEQYF. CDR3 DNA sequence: TGTGCCAGCAGTTACTCTGCTGGGCGGCACCCCTACGAGCAGTACTTC.

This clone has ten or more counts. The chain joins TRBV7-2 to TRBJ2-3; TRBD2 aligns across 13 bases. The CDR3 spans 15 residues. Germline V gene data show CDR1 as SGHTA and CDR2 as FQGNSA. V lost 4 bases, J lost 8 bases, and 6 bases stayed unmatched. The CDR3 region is CASSSYGLAGATQYF. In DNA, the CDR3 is TGTGCCAGCAGCTCATACGGACTAGCGGGAGCTACGCAGTATTTT.

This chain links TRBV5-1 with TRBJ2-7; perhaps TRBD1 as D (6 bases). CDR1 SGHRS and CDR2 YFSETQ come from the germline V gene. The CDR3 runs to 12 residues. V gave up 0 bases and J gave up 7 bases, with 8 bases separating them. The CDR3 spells CASSLDRDEQYF. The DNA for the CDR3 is TGCGCCAGCAGCTTGGACAGGGATGAGCAGTACTTC.

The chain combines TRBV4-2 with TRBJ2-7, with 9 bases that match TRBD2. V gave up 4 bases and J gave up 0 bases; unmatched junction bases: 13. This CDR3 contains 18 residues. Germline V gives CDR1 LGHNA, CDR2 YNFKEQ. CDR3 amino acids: CASSPQSSGGLSSYEQYF. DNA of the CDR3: TGTGCCAGCAGCCCCCAGTCCAGCGGGGGGCTGAGCTCCTACGAGCAGTACTTC.

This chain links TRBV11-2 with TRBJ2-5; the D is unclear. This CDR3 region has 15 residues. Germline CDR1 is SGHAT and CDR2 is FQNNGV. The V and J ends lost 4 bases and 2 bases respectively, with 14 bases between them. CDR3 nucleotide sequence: TGTGCCAGCAGCTCTGGCTTTTGGGAACAAGAGACCCAGTACTTC. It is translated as CASSSGFWEQETQYF.

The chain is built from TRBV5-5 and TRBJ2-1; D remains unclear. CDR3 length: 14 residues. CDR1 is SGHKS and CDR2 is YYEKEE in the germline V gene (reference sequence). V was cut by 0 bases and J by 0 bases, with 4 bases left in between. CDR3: CASSLGFSYNEQFF. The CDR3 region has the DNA TGTGCCAGCAGCTTGGGGTTCTCCTACAATGAGCAGTTCTTC.

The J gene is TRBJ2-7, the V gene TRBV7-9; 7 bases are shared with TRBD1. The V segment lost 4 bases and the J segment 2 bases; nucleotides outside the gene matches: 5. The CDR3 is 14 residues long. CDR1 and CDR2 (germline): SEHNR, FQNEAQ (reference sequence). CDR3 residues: CASSSQQGTYEQYF. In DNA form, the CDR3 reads TGTGCCAGCAGCTCCCAACAGGGGACCTACGAGCAGTACTTC.

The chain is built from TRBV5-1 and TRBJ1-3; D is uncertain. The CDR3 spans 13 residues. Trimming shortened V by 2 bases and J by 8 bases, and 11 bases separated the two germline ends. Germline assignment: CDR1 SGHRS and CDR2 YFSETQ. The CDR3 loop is CASSFLSGDTIYF. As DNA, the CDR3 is TGCGCCAGCAGCTTCTTAAGCGGGGACACCATATATTTT.